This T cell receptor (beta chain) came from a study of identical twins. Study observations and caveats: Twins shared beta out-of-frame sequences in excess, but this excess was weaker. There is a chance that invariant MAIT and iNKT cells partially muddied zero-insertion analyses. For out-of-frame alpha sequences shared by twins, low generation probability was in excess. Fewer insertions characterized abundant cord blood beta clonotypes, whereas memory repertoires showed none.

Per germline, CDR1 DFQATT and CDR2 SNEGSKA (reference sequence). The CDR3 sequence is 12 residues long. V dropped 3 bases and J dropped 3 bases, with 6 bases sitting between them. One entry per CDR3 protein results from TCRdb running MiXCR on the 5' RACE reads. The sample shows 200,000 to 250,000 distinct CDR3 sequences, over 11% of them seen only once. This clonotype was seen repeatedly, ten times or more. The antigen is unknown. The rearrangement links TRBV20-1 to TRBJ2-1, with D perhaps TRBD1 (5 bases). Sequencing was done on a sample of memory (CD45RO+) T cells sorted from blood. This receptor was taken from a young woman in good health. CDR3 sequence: CSASRVYNEQFF. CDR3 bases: TGCAGTGCTAGCAGGGTCTACAATGAGCAGTTCTTC.